The 27 T cell receptor beta chains presented below share a single source sample, sequenced in a study of T cell repertoires in cytomegalovirus infection. These receptors lack a known antigen. TCRdb passed the reads through MiXCR, listing each CDR3 protein once. The sample holds approximately 300,000 distinct CDR3 sequences, about 25% seen once. This sample comprised cultured PBMCs, obtained from culture after CMV antigen stimulation. These receptors originate from a human donor in good health (CMV status not recorded). Some clones in this sample may be carry-over from other donors' samples.

The chain combines TRBV5-6 with TRBJ1-1; unclear D gene. V was cut by 1 base and J by 6 bases, with 16 bases left in between. CDR3 length: 15 amino acids. CDR1 and CDR2 (germline): SGHDT, YYEEEE. In nucleotides, the CDR3 is TGTGCCAGCAGCTTGATGAATAGGCAGGCCGCTGAAGCTTTCTTT. Translating it yields CASSLMNRQAAEAFF.

The table lists this clonotype with a few counts. The chain has TRBV12-3 or TRBV12-4 and TRBJ1-5; possible D gene TRBD1, 5 bases. The V end lost 6 bases, the J end lost 5 bases, and 11 bases lay between the germline ends. The length of the CDR3 is 13 residues. CDR3 DNA sequence: TGTGCCAGCAGCAAGCTCAGGGATCAGCCCCAGCATTTT. Residues: CASSKLRDQPQHF.

The CDR3 DNA reads as TGTGCCAGCAGTGAATCATATTTCGGGCAGAATCAGCCCCAGCATTTT. It is translated as CASSESYFGQNQPQHF. The V gene is TRBV25-1, the J gene TRBJ1-5; D ambiguous. Trimming pared 1 base from V and 4 bases from J, leaving 14 bases between. The CDR3 has 16 amino acids. Germline V lookup: CDR1 MGHDK, CDR2 SYGVNS.

The V and J genes are TRBV10-3 and TRBJ2-2, with 7 bases matching TRBD2. V lost 3 bases to trimming and J lost 8 bases; unmatched junction nucleotides: 9. CDR3 size: 15 residues. The V gene's germline CDR1 is ENHRY and CDR2 SYGVKD. CDR3 loop: CAISDVTGGGGELFF. The CDR3 DNA reads as TGTGCCATCAGTGATGTGACCGGGGGAGGGGGGGAGCTGTTTTTT.

This clonotype was picked up many times. The rearrangement links TRBV7-2 to TRBJ2-3, with D perhaps TRBD1 (6 bases). The V gene's germline CDR1 is SGHTA and CDR2 FQGNSA. V was clipped by 4 bases and J by 5 bases, with 19 bases between them. The length of the CDR3 is 16 residues. The CDR3 is CASSSQTGIGVDTQYF. The CDR3 region has the DNA TGTGCCAGCAGCTCCCAGACAGGCATCGGCGTAGATACGCAGTATTTT.

The V call is TRBV7-2, the J call TRBJ2-7; TRBD1 is a possible D gene (5 bases). V was trimmed by 1 base and J by 7 bases, leaving 11 bases between them. Germline CDR1 is SGHTA and CDR2 is FQGNSA. The CDR3 runs to 13 residues. The CDR3 sequence: CASSLVQGLEQYV. The DNA for the CDR3 is TGTGCCAGCAGCTTAGTTCAGGGTTTAGAGCAGTACGTC.

This clonotype was observed at least ten times. The gene calls are TRBV6-5 and TRBJ2-1, with 12 bases aligning to TRBD1. There are 16 residues in the CDR3. Germline assignment: CDR1 MNHEY and CDR2 SVGAGI. Losses at the gene ends were 2 bases for V and 10 bases for J; bases not matched to a gene: 9. The CDR3 protein is CASSYGSGTGGEEQFF. The CDR3 DNA follows: TGTGCCAGCAGTTACGGTTCTGGGACAGGGGGCGAGGAGCAGTTCTTC.

The rearrangement uses TRBV5-4 and TRBJ2-3, with D possibly TRBD2 on 6 matching bases. CDR1 SGHNT and CDR2 YYREEE come from the germline V gene (reference sequence). CDR3 size: 16 residues. Trimming removed 4 bases at V and 0 bases at J, with 15 bases between. The CDR3 nucleotides are TGTGCCAGCAGCCTGGGTGGTAGCGGTAGCACAGATACGCAGTATTTT. This sequence encodes CASSLGGSGSTDTQYF.

The genes are TRBV20-1 and TRBJ2-5, with 10 bases fitting TRBD2. Germline assignment: CDR1 DFQATT and CDR2 SNEGSKA (reference sequence). J lost 4 bases, V lost 0 bases, and 5 bases had no gene match. This CDR3 has 15 amino acids. The CDR3 spells CSARDIIAGGETQYF. The DNA of the CDR3 is TGCAGTGCTAGAGATATCATAGCGGGAGGAGAGACCCAGTACTTC.

In this sample, this clonotype turned up many times. This chain uses TRBV7-8 with TRBJ2-7, with 7 bases aligning to TRBD2. The germline V gene encodes CDR1 SGHVS and CDR2 FQNEAQ. This CDR3 contains 13 residues. J was trimmed by 3 bases and V by 5 bases; bases with no gene match: 4. CDR3 bases: TGTGCCAGCAGCCGGGACTACTTCTACGAGCAGTACGTC. This encodes CASSRDYFYEQYV.

The CDR3 region has the DNA TGTGCCAGCAGTTACTCCGGGACTAGTAGTAATGAGCAGTTCTTC. Residues: CASSYSGTSSNEQFF. The V gene is TRBV6-6, the J gene TRBJ2-1; 8 nucleotides agree with TRBD2. This CDR3 has 15 amino acids. Germline CDR1 MNHNY, CDR2 SVGAGI (reference sequence). Germline trimming cut 0 bases from V and 7 bases from J; bases unmatched to any gene: 5.

This chain links TRBV7-9 with TRBJ2-1, with 11 bases fitting TRBD2. The CDR3 runs 16 residues. V shed 1 base, J shed 6 bases, and the junction held 5 bases outside the gene matches. The V gene's germline CDR1 is SEHNR and CDR2 FQNEAQ (reference sequence). CDR3 DNA sequence: TGTGCCAGCAGCTTAGTGCTAGCGGGAGGCTCCAATGAGCAGTTCTTC. This gives the protein CASSLVLAGGSNEQFF.

The J gene is TRBJ2-3, the V gene TRBV7-9; perhaps TRBD2 as D (6 bases). The CDR3 length is 15 residues. Germline V gene lookup returns CDR1 SEHNR and CDR2 FQNEAQ (reference sequence). Deletions cut 5 bases from V and 5 bases from J, with 17 bases between. In DNA form, the CDR3 reads TGTGCCAGCAGCCCCCTTGGCGGGGCGAGAGATACGCAGTATTTT. Translation gives CASSPLGGARDTQYF.

The sample holds many counts of this clonotype. This chain connects TRBV7-2 to TRBJ2-1, with 7 bases matching TRBD2. The CDR3 is 17 amino acids. With V trimmed by 2 bases and J by 0 bases, 7 bases remained unmatched. Looked up from germline, CDR1 is SGHTA and CDR2 is FQGNSA. In DNA form, the CDR3 reads TGTGCCAGCAGCTTATTCGGGCGGGGGAGCTCCTACAATGAGCAGTTCTTC. Protein sequence: CASSLFGRGSSYNEQFF.

In this sample, this clonotype turned up many times. The rearrangement uses TRBV7-2 and TRBJ1-5; a weak D match, TRBD1 (5 bases). The V end was cut by 4 bases, the J end by 2 bases, with 12 bases between. CDR3 size: 15 residues. In germline, CDR1 is SGHTA, CDR2 FQGNSA. The CDR3 sequence is CASSSAGSGNQPQHF. CDR3 nucleotides: TGTGCCAGCAGCTCCGCAGGGTCGGGCAATCAGCCCCAGCATTTT.

This clonotype has just a few counts. A read error may explain this, as a much larger clone is one base away. The V gene is TRBV7-2, the J gene TRBJ2-3; D is uncertain. In germline, CDR1 is SGHTA, CDR2 FQGNSA. The CDR3 is 13 amino acids. Trimming removed 5 bases from V and 0 bases from J, with 6 bases in between. In DNA, the CDR3 is TGTGCCAGCAGCACCCCTAGCACAGATACGCAGTATTTT. Its protein is CASSTPSTDTQYF.

The V and J genes are TRBV5-5 and TRBJ2-7; 10 nucleotides align to TRBD2. The junction had 8 bases not matched to a gene; V was cut back by 0 bases and J by 2 bases. The CDR3 sequence is 17 residues long. Per the germline V gene, CDR1 is SGHKS and CDR2 is YYEKEE (reference sequence). The CDR3 nucleotides read TGTGCCAGCAGCTTGGCCTTGGCTAGCGGGAGCCCCTACGAGCAGTACTTC. Translated: CASSLALASGSPYEQYF.

The chain links TRBV5-1 to TRBJ2-3; tentatively, D is TRBD1 (5 bases). The CDR3 contains 15 residues. V was shortened by 1 base and J by 4 bases, with 13 bases between the two germline ends. CDR1 and CDR2 from the germline V gene are SGHRS and YFSETQ. CDR3 amino acids: CASSLSPGFSDTQYF. The CDR3 nucleotides read TGCGCCAGCAGCTTGTCCCCAGGGTTTTCAGATACGCAGTATTTT.

The chain uses TRBV27 and TRBJ2-7; TRBD1 or TRBD2 may be the D gene (6 bases each). The CDR3 totals 14 residues. CDR1 is MNHEY and CDR2 is SMNVEV in the germline V gene (reference sequence). V was trimmed by 8 bases and J by 3 bases, leaving 17 bases between them. This CDR3 reads CASSTGRDLYEQYF. In nucleotides, the CDR3 is TGTGCCAGCTCAACAGGGCGGGACCTCTACGAGCAGTACTTC.

The J gene is TRBJ1-1, the V gene TRBV18; 10 nucleotides line up with TRBD1. Germline-derived CDR1 and CDR2 are KGHSH and LQKENI. The CDR3 contains 16 residues. The ends lost 4 bases at V and 4 bases at J; junction bases unmatched: 9. The CDR3 DNA is TGTGCCAGCTCACAAGTTGGACAGGGGGTCGGCACTGAAGCTTTCTTT. This sequence encodes CASSQVGQGVGTEAFF.

The chain is built from TRBV7-9 and TRBJ2-7, with 8 positions matching TRBD1. Unmatched junction bases numbered 6, after V lost 4 bases and J lost 4 bases. This CDR3 has 14 residues. Germline CDR1 reads SEHNR; CDR2 reads FQNEAQ (reference sequence). The CDR3 DNA sequence: TGTGCCAGCAGCTACCGGACAGGGTGGTACGAGCAGTACTTC. This codes for CASSYRTGWYEQYF.

This chain links TRBV20-1 with TRBJ1-2; D is ambiguous. V was pared by 3 bases and J by 0 bases, with 5 bases between. This CDR3 is 12 amino acids long. From germline, CDR1 is DFQATT and CDR2 SNEGSKA (reference sequence). CDR3 sequence (DNA): TGCAGTGCTAGCGTGGCTAACTATGGCTACACCTTC. This encodes CSASVANYGYTF.

This chain uses TRBV6-2 or TRBV6-3 with TRBJ1-2, with D tentatively TRBD1 (5 bases). The germline V gene encodes CDR1 MNHEY and CDR2 SVGEGT. The CDR3 length is 13 residues. V lost 7 bases, J lost 4 bases, and 13 bases lay in between. CDR3 coding DNA: TGTGCCAGCACCATTGGGACGGGCTATGGCTACACCTTC. This sequence encodes CASTIGTGYGYTF.

The chain is built from TRBV12-3 or TRBV12-4 and TRBJ1-3, with D unresolved. CDR3 length equals 14 residues. Trimming cost V 5 bases and J 0 bases, with 8 bases left between them. The CDR3 region is CASSLGNSGNTIYF. The CDR3 DNA reads as TGTGCCAGCAGTCTCGGAAACTCTGGAAACACCATATATTTT.

The table lists this clonotype with many counts. The chain employs TRBV2 and TRBJ1-2, with 7 bases fitting TRBD1. From germline, CDR1 is SNHLY and CDR2 FYNNEI. V gave up 8 bases and J gave up 2 bases; unmatched junction bases: 5. There are 13 residues in the CDR3. CDR3 amino acids: CASADRLNYGYTF. The CDR3 nucleotides are TGTGCCAGCGCGGACAGGCTGAACTATGGCTACACCTTC.

In this sample, this clonotype turned up many times. The CDR3 coding sequence is TGTGCCATCTCCACCACCGCTTCCTCCTATAATTCACCCCTCCACTTT. It specifies CAISTTASSYNSPLHF. The chain employs TRBV10-3 and TRBJ1-6; no clear D gene. The CDR3 loop spans 16 amino acids. Germline V gives CDR1 ENHRY, CDR2 SYGVKD. The V end lost 8 bases, the J end lost 0 bases, and 14 bases lay between the germline ends.

This chain joins TRBV5-4 and TRBJ1-3, with D possibly TRBD1 on 6 matching bases. This CDR3 is built from 16 residues. Trimming removed 4 bases from V and 0 bases from J, with 14 bases in between. Germline CDR1 and CDR2: SGHNT and YYREEE (reference sequence). CDR3 nucleotides: TGTGCCAGCAGCGCAGCGACAGGTTTCTCTGGAAACACCATATATTTT. Protein product: CASSAATGFSGNTIYF.